The T cell receptor (beta chain) described here comes from a study of breast tumors, draining lymph nodes, adjacent tissues. This CDR3 spans 15 amino acids. V was clipped by 3 bases and J by 3 bases, with 9 bases between them. CDR1 is SGHTA, CDR2 FQGNSA, per germline. TCRdb reanalysed the multiplex PCR reads using MiXCR and keeps one entry per CDR3 protein. The sample has some 65,000 distinct CDR3 sequences; roughly 44% are singletons. Sequencing was done on a sample of breast tumor tissue. The sequence came from a female donor with breast cancer. Some clones in this sample may be carry-over from other donors' samples. The chain combines TRBV7-2 with TRBJ1-6; D unclear. CDR3 nucleotide sequence: TGTGCCAGCAGCTTGGGTGGGAACTATAATTCACCCCTCCACTTT. Encoded protein: CASSLGGNYNSPLHF.